This T cell receptor beta chain was retrieved from a study of T cell repertoires in cytomegalovirus infection. Study-wide context: An indication of both CMV infection and matching HLA type came from public TCR beta signatures.

After removal of 8 bases from V and 1 base from J, the junction contained 7 bases not matched to a gene. The CDR3 is made up of 14 amino acids. Germline assignment: CDR1 MNHEY and CDR2 SMNVEV (reference sequence). To note about this clonotype: The antigen remains unidentified.

TCRdb recomputed calls from the reads with MiXCR, one row per CDR3 protein. The table records 45,000 to 55,000 distinct CDR3 sequences, about a fifth of them present only once. V usage is TRBV27 and J usage is TRBJ1-2, with 7 bases identical to TRBD1. Material: CD8+ T cells from cultured PBMCs, obtained from culture after CMV antigen stimulation. The receptor was isolated from a human donor in good health (CMV status not recorded). Some clones in this sample may be carry-over from other donors' samples. CDR3 amino acids: CASRSGQINYGYTF. The CDR3, as DNA: TGTGCCAGCCGTTCGGGACAGATTAACTATGGCTACACCTTC.